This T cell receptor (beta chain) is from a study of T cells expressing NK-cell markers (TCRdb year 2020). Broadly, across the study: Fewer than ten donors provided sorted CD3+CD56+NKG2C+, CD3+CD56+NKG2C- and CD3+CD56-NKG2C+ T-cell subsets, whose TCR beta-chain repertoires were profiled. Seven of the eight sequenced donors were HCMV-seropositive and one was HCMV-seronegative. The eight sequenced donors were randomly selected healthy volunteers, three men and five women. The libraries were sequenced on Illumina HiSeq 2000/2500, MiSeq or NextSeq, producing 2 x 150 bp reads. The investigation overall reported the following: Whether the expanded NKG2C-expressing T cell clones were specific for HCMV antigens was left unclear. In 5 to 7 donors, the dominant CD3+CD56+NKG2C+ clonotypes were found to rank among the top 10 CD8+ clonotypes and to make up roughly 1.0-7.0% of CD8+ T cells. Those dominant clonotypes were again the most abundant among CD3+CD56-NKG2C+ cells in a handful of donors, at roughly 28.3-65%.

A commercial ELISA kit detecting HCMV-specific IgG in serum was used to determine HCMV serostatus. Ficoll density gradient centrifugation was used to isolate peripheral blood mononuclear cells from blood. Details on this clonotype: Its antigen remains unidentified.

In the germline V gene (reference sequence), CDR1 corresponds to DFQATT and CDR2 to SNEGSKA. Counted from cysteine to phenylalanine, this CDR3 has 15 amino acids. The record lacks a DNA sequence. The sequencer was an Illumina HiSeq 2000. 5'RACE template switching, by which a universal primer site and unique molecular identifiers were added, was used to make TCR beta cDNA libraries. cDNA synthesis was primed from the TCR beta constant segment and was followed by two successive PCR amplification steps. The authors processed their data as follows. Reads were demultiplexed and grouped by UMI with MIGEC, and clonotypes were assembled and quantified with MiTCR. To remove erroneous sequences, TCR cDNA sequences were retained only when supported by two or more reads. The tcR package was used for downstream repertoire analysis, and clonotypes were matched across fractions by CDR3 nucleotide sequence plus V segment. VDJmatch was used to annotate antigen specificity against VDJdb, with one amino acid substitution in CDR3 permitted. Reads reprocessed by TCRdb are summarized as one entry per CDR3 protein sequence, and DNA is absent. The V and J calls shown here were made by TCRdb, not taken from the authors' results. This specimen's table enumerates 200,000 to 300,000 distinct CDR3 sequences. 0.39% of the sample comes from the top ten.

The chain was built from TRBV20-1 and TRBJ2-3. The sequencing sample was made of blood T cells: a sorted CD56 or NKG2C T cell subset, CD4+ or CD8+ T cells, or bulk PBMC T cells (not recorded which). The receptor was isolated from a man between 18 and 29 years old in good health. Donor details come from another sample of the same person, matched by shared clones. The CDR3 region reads CSASARAISTDTQYF.